This TCR beta chain emerged from a study of blood T cell repertoires in COVID-19. The wider study: The United States, Italy and Spain supplied acute and convalescent COVID-19 samples. Sources were T cells, B-cell-depleted T cells, or PBMCs; the material itself was cDNA or gDNA.

V lost 3 bases and J 6 bases, leaving 11 bases between the germline ends. Looked up from germline, CDR1 is SGHTA and CDR2 is FQGNSA. The CDR3 runs 13 residues. As handled by the study authors: Estimation of nucleated cell counts was performed using reference gene primer amplification. Only in-frame clones appear in the TCRdb table, and some are missing; sequencing was by immunoSEQ multiplex PCR. The D gene and trimming were derived from the DNA, and the V and J assignments and clone size from that table. Of fewer than 150,000 clones in the sample, 70% to 85% were seen once. Sample: peripheral blood. The V call is TRBV7-2, the J call TRBJ1-2; possibly TRBD1 for D (5 bases). The TCR comes from a human donor in a cohort sampled during active COVID-19. The DNA of the CDR3 is TGTGCCAGCAGCTTTGGGGCCCCGGATGGCTACACCTTC. Its protein product is CASSFGAPDGYTF.